Listed below are T cell receptor beta chains from one sample, sequenced in a study of cytomegalovirus exposure and HLA in healthy donors. Only in-frame clones appear in the TCRdb table, and some are missing; sequencing was by immunoSEQ multiplex PCR. The data contain about 150,000 clones, roughly 84% of them singletons. Material for sequencing was PBMCs. These receptors all come from a boy between 2 and 10 years old in good health and CMV-seronegative. Both conserved end residues are part of each CDR3. D genes are given only for firm matches. Clone size is not always given. Where it is, it says once, few, many or a class for expanded clones.

V gene,D gene,CDR3 length,J gene,clone size,CDR3 DNA,CDR3 protein
TRBV11-2,.,16,TRBJ2-2,.,TGTGCCAGCAGCTCAACCGGGTTGAGGGTCACCGGGGAGCTGTTTTTT,CASSSTGLRVTGELFF
TRBV28,.,14,TRBJ1-1,.,TGTGCCAGCAGTTTGGGACTGCTTAACACTGAAGCTTTCTTT,CASSLGLLNTEAFF
TRBV19,TRBD2,17,TRBJ2-5,.,TGTGCCAGTAGTATAAGTGGCGGGAGCCGTCCCCAAGAGACCCAGTACTTC,CASSISGGSRPQETQYF
TRBV6-1,.,15,TRBJ1-2,once,TGTGCCAGCAGTGAAGCGGAGGACAGCAACTATGGCTACACCTTC,CASSEAEDSNYGYTF
TRBV11-2,TRBD2,19,TRBJ2-2,.,TGTGCCAGCAGCCCATGGACTAGCGCCTTGGAGCCTAACACCGGGGAGCTGTTTTTT,CASSPWTSALEPNTGELFF
TRBV14,.,12,TRBJ1-2,.,TGTGCCAGCAGCCTTAACAGGGATGGCTACACCTTC,CASSLNRDGYTF
TRBV7-3,.,13,TRBJ2-7,once,TGTGCCAGCAGCCGGGACTGGGGATACGAGCAGTACTTC,CASSRDWGYEQYF
TRBV11-2,.,14,TRBJ2-3,.,TGTGCCAGCAGCTCGCCTGTAGCAGCAGATACGCAGTATTTT,CASSSPVAADTQYF
TRBV27,.,11,TRBJ1-2,.,TGTGCCAGCAGAGGCGGAGGGGGCTACACCTTC,CASRGGGGYTF
TRBV4-2,.,17,TRBJ1-3,.,TGTGCCAGCAGCCAAGATGCGGTGTCAGCCTTTGGAAACACCATATATTTT,CASSQDAVSAFGNTIYF
TRBV5-4,TRBD1,13,TRBJ1-2,.,TGTGCCAGCAGCACGACAGGGGACTATGGCTACACCTTC,CASSTTGDYGYTF
TRBV9,TRBD2,18,TRBJ2-1,once,TGTGCCAGCAGCGTAGAGGGTAGCGGGGGGGCCGGGAAAGATGAGCAGTTCTTC,CASSVEGSGGAGKDEQFF